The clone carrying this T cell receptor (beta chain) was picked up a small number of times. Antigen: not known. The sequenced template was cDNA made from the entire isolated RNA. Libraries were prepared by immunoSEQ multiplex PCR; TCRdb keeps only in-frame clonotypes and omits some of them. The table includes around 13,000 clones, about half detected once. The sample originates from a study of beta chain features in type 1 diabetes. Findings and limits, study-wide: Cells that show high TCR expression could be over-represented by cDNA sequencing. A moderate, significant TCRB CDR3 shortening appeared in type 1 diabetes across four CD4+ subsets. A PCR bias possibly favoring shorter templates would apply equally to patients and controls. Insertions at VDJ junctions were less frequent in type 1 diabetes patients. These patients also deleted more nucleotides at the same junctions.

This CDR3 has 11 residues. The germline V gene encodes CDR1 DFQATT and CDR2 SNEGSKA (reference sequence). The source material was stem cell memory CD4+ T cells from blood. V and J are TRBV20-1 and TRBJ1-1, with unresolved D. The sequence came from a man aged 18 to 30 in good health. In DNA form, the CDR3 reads TGCAGCGCAAGACAGAACACTGAAGCTTTCTTT. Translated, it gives CSARQNTEAFF.